The rows below give T cell receptor beta chains drawn from one sample of a study of CD8 T cells in ankylosing spondylitis. TCRdb re-derived calls from the 5' RACE reads in MiXCR, one entry per CDR3 protein. The table has about 500,000 distinct CDR3 sequences, about 13% seen once. The sequenced sample was blood, either unsorted or a sorted T cell fraction (not recorded which). The receptors here all came from a male donor with ankylosing spondylitis. Both conserved end residues are part of each CDR3. Fields, in order: V gene, J gene, clone size, D gene, CDR3 protein, CDR3 DNA. D genes are given only for firm matches. Clone size is shown for a subset of rows, as once, few, many or a class of expanded clone.

V gene: TRBV5-1; J gene: TRBJ1-2; clone size: many; D gene: -; CDR3 protein: CASSLSAGDYGYTF; CDR3 DNA: TGCGCCAGCAGCTTGAGTGCAGGGGACTATGGCTACACCTTC
V gene: TRBV27; J gene: TRBJ2-7; clone size: -; D gene: TRBD1; CDR3 protein: CASSTRDRRTYEQYF; CDR3 DNA: TGTGCCAGCAGTACGAGGGACAGGAGAACCTACGAGCAGTACTTC
V gene: TRBV24-1; J gene: TRBJ2-1; clone size: few; D gene: TRBD2; CDR3 protein: CATEVEGGYNEQFF; CDR3 DNA: TGTGCCACCGAGGTAGAGGGAGGGTACAATGAGCAGTTCTTC
V gene: TRBV20-1; J gene: TRBJ2-5; clone size: many; D gene: -; CDR3 protein: CSTPPRGFQETQYF; CDR3 DNA: TGCAGTACACCCCCTCGGGGTTTCCAAGAGACCCAGTACTTC
V gene: TRBV5-1; J gene: TRBJ2-1; clone size: -; D gene: -; CDR3 protein: CASSFIRGAYNEQFF; CDR3 DNA: TGCGCCAGCAGCTTCATAAGGGGGGCCTACAATGAGCAGTTCTTC
V gene: TRBV7-9; J gene: TRBJ1-1; clone size: many; D gene: -; CDR3 protein: CASSSQVNTEAFF; CDR3 DNA: TGTGCCAGCAGCTCCCAGGTGAACACTGAAGCTTTCTTT
V gene: TRBV7-6; J gene: TRBJ2-7; clone size: -; D gene: TRBD1; CDR3 protein: CASSPVRDRGNEQYF; CDR3 DNA: TGTGCCAGCAGCCCCGTCCGGGACAGGGGTAATGAGCAGTACTTC
V gene: TRBV5-5; J gene: TRBJ1-5; clone size: -; D gene: TRBD1; CDR3 protein: CASSLRQGPNQPQHF; CDR3 DNA: TGTGCCAGCAGCCTAAGACAGGGACCCAATCAGCCCCAGCATTTT
V gene: TRBV20-1; J gene: TRBJ2-5; clone size: -; D gene: -; CDR3 protein: CSAMGRTYQETQYF; CDR3 DNA: TGCAGTGCAATGGGCCGTACATACCAAGAGACCCAGTACTTC
V gene: TRBV20-1; J gene: TRBJ2-2; clone size: -; D gene: TRBD2; CDR3 protein: CSVGGLAGEDTGELFF; CDR3 DNA: TGCAGTGTTGGGGGACTAGCGGGAGAGGACACCGGGGAGCTGTTTTTT
V gene: TRBV9; J gene: TRBJ2-1; clone size: -; D gene: -; CDR3 protein: CASSVGRWDSDNEQFF; CDR3 DNA: TGTGCCAGCAGCGTAGGAAGGTGGGACTCCGACAATGAGCAGTTCTTC
V gene: TRBV15; J gene: TRBJ2-2; clone size: few; D gene: -; CDR3 protein: CATSPIGRSFVWTGELFF; CDR3 DNA: TGTGCCACCAGCCCGATCGGGCGTTCGTTTGTGTGGACCGGGGAGCTGTTTTTT
V gene: TRBV6-1; J gene: TRBJ1-4; clone size: -; D gene: -; CDR3 protein: CASSEPGSKNEKLFF; CDR3 DNA: TGTGCCAGCAGTGAACCGGGATCTAAAAATGAAAAACTGTTTTTT
V gene: TRBV29-1; J gene: TRBJ2-1; clone size: -; D gene: -; CDR3 protein: CSVDRDNEQFF; CDR3 DNA: TGCAGCGTGGACAGAGACAATGAGCAGTTCTTC
V gene: TRBV10-2; J gene: TRBJ2-1; clone size: -; D gene: -; CDR3 protein: CASIGPYNEQFF; CDR3 DNA: TGCGCCAGCATTGGGCCCTACAATGAGCAGTTCTTC
V gene: TRBV6-5; J gene: TRBJ1-5; clone size: few; D gene: -; CDR3 protein: CASSYSGQPQHF; CDR3 DNA: TGTGCCAGCAGTTACTCGGGCCAGCCCCAGCATTTT
V gene: TRBV10-1; J gene: TRBJ2-2; clone size: few; D gene: TRBD1; CDR3 protein: CASSKLDREGGELFF; CDR3 DNA: TGCGCCAGCAGTAAATTGGACAGGGAAGGCGGGGAGCTGTTTTTT
V gene: TRBV27; J gene: TRBJ2-3; clone size: few; D gene: TRBD2; CDR3 protein: CASSLRLAGGPSTDTQYF; CDR3 DNA: TGTGCCAGCAGTCTAAGACTAGCGGGAGGTCCTAGCACAGATACGCAGTATTTT
V gene: TRBV12-3/TRBV12-4; J gene: TRBJ1-5; clone size: many; D gene: -; CDR3 protein: CASSLWAGGSQPQHF; CDR3 DNA: TGTGCCAGCAGTTTATGGGCAGGAGGGTCTCAGCCCCAGCATTTT
V gene: TRBV6-1; J gene: TRBJ2-1; clone size: -; D gene: -; CDR3 protein: CASRPSRGYNEQFF; CDR3 DNA: TGTGCCAGCAGACCCAGCCGAGGTTACAATGAGCAGTTCTTC
V gene: TRBV6-2/TRBV6-3; J gene: TRBJ2-1; clone size: -; D gene: TRBD2; CDR3 protein: CASSSGLAVGQFF; CDR3 DNA: TGTGCCAGCAGTTCGGGACTAGCGGTCGGGCAGTTCTTC
V gene: TRBV7-2; J gene: TRBJ2-5; clone size: -; D gene: TRBD1; CDR3 protein: CASSPGQVYQETQYF; CDR3 DNA: TGTGCCAGCAGCCCTGGACAGGTGTACCAAGAGACCCAGTACTTC
V gene: TRBV20-1; J gene: TRBJ2-1; clone size: -; D gene: -; CDR3 protein: CSATTPGILNEQFF; CDR3 DNA: TGCAGTGCTACGACCCCAGGTATACTCAATGAGCAGTTCTTC
V gene: TRBV7-2; J gene: TRBJ1-1; clone size: few; D gene: -; CDR3 protein: CASSLTTGIVAFF; CDR3 DNA: TGTGCCAGCAGCTTAACAACAGGGATCGTAGCTTTCTTT
V gene: TRBV20-1; J gene: TRBJ2-3; clone size: -; D gene: -; CDR3 protein: CSARDRIHGTQYF; CDR3 DNA: TGCAGTGCTAGAGATAGGATACATGGTACGCAGTATTTT